What follows are 21 T cell receptor beta chains derived from one specimen sequenced in a study of a mutant IDH1 vaccine in newly diagnosed glioma. Only in-frame clones appear in the TCRdb table, and some are missing; sequencing was by immunoSEQ multiplex PCR. The repertoire holds 110,000 or so clones, 85% to 90% seen once, with roughly 0.57% in the top ten. No antigen has been assigned to these receptors. Described time point: week 11, during vaccination. Topical imiquimod was applied with each vaccine dose, which held 300 ug of mutant IDH1 20-mer peptide. This material consisted of PBMCs, taken from a glioma patient whose treatment included an IDH1 peptide vaccine. The receptors shown here come from a woman aged 50 to 60 with glioma.

Comments on this clone: One end of the junction varies from germline; a read error may be responsible. The chain employs TRBV7-9 and TRBJ2-7; 7 bases fit TRBD1. CDR1 and CDR2 from the germline V gene are SEHNR and FQNEAQ (reference sequence). The CDR3 runs to 14 residues. The CDR3 reads CASSSSPGQYEQHF. CDR3 nucleotide sequence: TGTGCCAGCAGCTCGAGCCCGGGACAGTACGAGCAGCACTTC.

The chain carries TRBV7-3 and TRBJ2-1; TRBD1 aligns across 10 bases. J lost 6 bases, V lost 5 bases, and 7 bases had no gene match. This CDR3 is 15 amino acids long. Per the germline V gene, CDR1 is SGHTA and CDR2 is FQGTGA. CDR3: CASSTTGTGVNEQFF. CDR3 bases: TGTGCCAGCAGCACAACCGGGACAGGGGTCAATGAGCAGTTCTTC.

This clone was observed a single time. The rearrangement joins TRBV7-3 to TRBJ2-2, with 11 bases fitting TRBD2. This CDR3 is built from 16 residues. The junction had 4 bases not matched to a gene; V was cut back by 2 bases and J by 5 bases. Per germline, CDR1 SGHTA and CDR2 FQGTGA. The CDR3 here is CASSLRLAGGTGELFF. DNA for the CDR3: TGTGCCAGCAGCTTACGCCTAGCGGGAGGAACCGGGGAGCTGTTTTTT.

The chain couples TRBV5-1 to TRBJ2-7, with 7 nucleotides matching TRBD1. The V gene end was trimmed by 2 bases and the J gene end by 7 bases; junction bases not matched to a gene: 9. Germline-derived CDR1 and CDR2 are SGHRS and YFSETQ. The CDR3 loop spans 14 amino acids. DNA for the CDR3: TGCGCCAGCAGCTTAACCGGGACAGAGGTGGAGCAGTACTTC. Translation: CASSLTGTEVEQYF.

J is TRBJ2-3 and V is TRBV9, with 10 bases identical to TRBD2. The CDR3 runs to 16 residues. The germline gives CDR1 SGDLS, CDR2 YYNGEE. V shed 0 bases, J shed 5 bases, and the junction held 6 bases outside the gene matches. DNA of the CDR3: TGTGCCAGCAGCGTAGTACCTAGCGGGAGAGGAGATACGCAGTATTTT. It codes for CASSVVPSGRGDTQYF.

V is TRBV7-9 and J is TRBJ2-7, with D possibly matching TRBD1 (5 bases). The CDR3 runs to 12 residues. CDR1 SEHNR and CDR2 FQNEAQ come from the germline V gene (reference sequence). Deletions cut 5 bases from V and 6 bases from J, with 11 bases between. CDR3 residues: CASSVGRGEQYF. The CDR3 DNA is TGTGCCAGCAGCGTCGGAAGGGGCGAGCAGTACTTC. Filled out from reference TRBV7-9 and TRBJ2-7, the complete variable domain reads DTGVSQNPRHKITKRGQNVTFRCDPISEHNRLYWYRQTLGQGPEFLTYFQNEAQLEKSRLLSDRFSAERPKGSFSTLEIQRTEQGDSAMYLCASSVGRGEQYFGPGTRLTVT.

V is TRBV19 and J is TRBJ2-3, with 12 bases lining up with TRBD2. The J segment lost 3 bases and the V segment lost 6 bases, leaving 4 bases of the junction unmatched. This CDR3 comprises 15 residues. CDR1 is LNHDA and CDR2 is SQIVND in the germline V gene (reference sequence). The CDR3 sequence is CASRQTSGRTDTQYF. As DNA, the CDR3 is TGTGCCAGTAGGCAGACTAGCGGGAGAACAGATACGCAGTATTTT. The whole variable domain, remainder taken from reference TRBV19 and TRBJ2-3, is DGGITQSPKYLFRKEGQNVTLSCEQNLNHDAMYWYRQDPGQGLRLIYYSQIVNDFQKGDIAEGYSVSREKKESFPLTVTSAQKNPTAFYLCASRQTSGRTDTQYFGPGTRLTVL.

The V call is TRBV19, the J call TRBJ1-2; the D is unclear. Germline V gene lookup returns CDR1 LNHDA and CDR2 SQIVND (reference sequence). This CDR3 is 13 amino acids long. Between the trimmed V and J ends, which lost 1 base and 1 base, there was a span of 4 bases. The CDR3 loop reads CASSIGINYGYTF. DNA for the CDR3: TGTGCCAGTAGTATAGGGATTAACTATGGCTACACCTTC.

The chain has TRBV19 and TRBJ2-5, with 14 bases that match TRBD2. The CDR3 spans 17 residues. CDR1 LNHDA and CDR2 SQIVND come from the germline V gene (reference sequence). Trimming removed 4 bases from V and 2 bases from J; junction bases left unmatched: 6. The CDR3 bases are TGTGCCAGTAGTACGCCGGGACTAGCGGGAGTTCAAGAGACCCAGTACTTC. Translation: CASSTPGLAGVQETQYF. Using reference TRBV19 and TRBJ2-5 for the parts outside the CDR3, the full variable domain is DGGITQSPKYLFRKEGQNVTLSCEQNLNHDAMYWYRQDPGQGLRLIYYSQIVNDFQKGDIAEGYSVSREKKESFPLTVTSAQKNPTAFYLCASSTPGLAGVQETQYFGPGTRLLVL.

The chain carries TRBV7-3 and TRBJ2-1, with D tentatively TRBD2 (6 bases). Trimming took off 5 bases at V and 5 bases at J, with 16 bases between the two ends. Per the germline V gene, CDR1 is SGHTA and CDR2 is FQGTGA. The CDR3 covers 15 residues. The CDR3 DNA follows: TGTGCCAGCAGCCTATCCGGGAGTTGGGACAATGAGCAGTTCTTC. This encodes CASSLSGSWDNEQFF.

V usage is TRBV7-3 and J usage is TRBJ2-1; tentatively, D is TRBD1 or TRBD2 (5 bases each). Trimming stripped 2 bases from V and 5 bases from J, with 10 bases between. This CDR3 is built from 14 residues. Per germline, CDR1 SGHTA and CDR2 FQGTGA. CDR3 nucleotides: TGTGCCAGCAGCTTACTGGGACCAGACAATGAGCAGTTCTTC. Residues: CASSLLGPDNEQFF.

The V and J genes are TRBV19 and TRBJ1-5, with D unclear. V lost 1 base and J 4 bases, leaving 5 bases between the germline ends. In germline, CDR1 is LNHDA, CDR2 SQIVND (reference sequence). The CDR3 is 13 residues long. CDR3 protein: CASSIGGNQPQHF. The CDR3 bases are TGTGCCAGTAGTATAGGAGGTAATCAGCCCCAGCATTTT.

The V call is TRBV5-1, the J call TRBJ1-2; 12 bases are a match to TRBD1. The V gene's germline CDR1 is SGHRS and CDR2 YFSETQ. The length of the CDR3 is 14 residues. The ends lost 4 bases at V and 6 bases at J; junction bases unmatched: 4. CDR3 region: CASSPGTGGDGYTF. In DNA form, the CDR3 reads TGCGCCAGCAGCCCCGGGACAGGGGGCGATGGCTACACCTTC.

The V gene is TRBV11-2, the J gene TRBJ2-1, with 8 bases matching TRBD2. Germline V CDR1 and CDR2: SGHAT, FQNNGV. The CDR3 spans 15 residues. J lost 4 bases, V lost 8 bases, and 10 bases had no gene match. CDR3 in amino acids: CASRQPGGRYNEQFF. The CDR3 nucleotides are TGTGCCAGCCGGCAACCGGGAGGGAGATACAATGAGCAGTTCTTC.

The chain couples TRBV28 to TRBJ2-6; the D gene is possibly TRBD1 (6 bases). The CDR3 spans 18 residues. CDR1 and CDR2 (germline): MDHEN, SYDVKM. The V gene lost 6 bases and the J gene lost 0 bases, with 18 bases spanning the gap. The CDR3 protein is CASSPRDTRPSGANVLTF. CDR3 nucleotide sequence: TGTGCCAGCAGCCCCCGGGACACTCGACCCTCTGGGGCCAACGTCCTGACTTTC.

This clone is a singleton in its sample. V and J are TRBV28 and TRBJ1-2, with 12 positions matching TRBD1. Germline V gives CDR1 MDHEN, CDR2 SYDVKM. The length of the CDR3 is 14 residues. V shed 6 bases and J 8 bases; nucleotides not matched to a gene: 7. The CDR3 here is CASRTGQGAEGYTF. The CDR3 nucleotides are TGTGCCAGCAGGACGGGACAGGGGGCGGAAGGCTACACCTTC.

The chain links TRBV7-9 to TRBJ1-3, with D possibly being TRBD1 (5 bases). Trimming removed 4 bases from V and 4 bases from J, with 17 bases in between. The CDR3 runs to 16 residues. Germline V gene lookup returns CDR1 SEHNR and CDR2 FQNEAQ (reference sequence). The CDR3 DNA follows: TGTGCCAGCAGCTCCCCGCGGGGCCACGTAGGAAACACCATATATTTT. It translates to CASSSPRGHVGNTIYF.

In its sample, this clone was seen once. This sequence joins TRBV5-1 and TRBJ2-3; 14 bases fit TRBD2. This CDR3 spans 21 amino acids. Germline CDR1 is SGHRS and CDR2 is YFSETQ. The trim removed 7 bases at V and 3 bases at J, leaving 22 bases unmatched. The DNA for the CDR3 is TGCGCCAGCCGAGGGCGTATAGAGGGGGCGAGACTAGCGGGAGGGACAGATACGCAGTATTTT. Its protein is CASRGRIEGARLAGGTDTQYF.

The J gene is TRBJ2-1, the V gene TRBV5-1, with TRBD2 matching over 9 bases. The CDR3 is 15 residues long. Germline V lookup: CDR1 SGHRS, CDR2 YFSETQ. Trimming at V came to 0 bases and at J to 9 bases, leaving 7 bases not matched to a gene. The CDR3 region is CASSLEAGGGIEQFF. CDR3 nucleotides: TGCGCCAGCAGCTTGGAGGCGGGAGGGGGGATTGAGCAGTTCTTC.

The gene calls are TRBV5-8 and TRBJ2-3; 9 positions agree with TRBD2. Germline V lookup: CDR1 SGHTS, CDR2 YDEGEE. The CDR3 covers 15 residues. V lost 4 bases and J lost 3; bases outside the gene matches: 6. CDR3 residues: CASSPGLAMTDTQYF. The CDR3 DNA reads TGTGCCAGCAGCCCAGGACTAGCGATGACAGATACGCAGTATTTT.

Points on this clone: Mismatch with germline at one junction end may stem from a read error. V gene TRBV2 combines with J gene TRBJ1-4, with a weak D call TRBD1 (5 bases). CDR3 length: 14 amino acids. Germline loops: CDR1 SNHLY, CDR2 FYNNEI. CDR3 DNA: TGTGCCAGCAGAGAAGGGGCGGTGAATGAAAAACTGTTTTTT. Translated: CASREGAVNEKLFF.